This note documents a single T cell receptor (beta chain) sequence. The authors' processing: Amplifying reference gene primers gave estimates of nucleated cell counts. Sequencing was performed with immunoSEQ multiplex PCR; in TCRdb, only in-frame clones are kept and a portion is missing. That table is the source of V, J and clone size, and D and trimming were worked out from the DNA. The table has 65,000 or so clones, about 80% seen once; the top ten hold over 3.5%. The data were obtained in a study of blood T cell repertoires in COVID-19. Study-level background: Acute and convalescent COVID-19 specimens originated in the United States, Italy and Spain. PBMCs, B-cell-depleted T cells, or T cells were the source of the cDNA or gDNA that made up the material.

This CDR3 has 13 amino acids. V was pared by 4 bases and J by 2 bases, with 9 bases between. CDR1 is SGHRS and CDR2 is YFSETQ in the germline V gene. The clonotype was recovered from a man between 60 and 75 years old with acute or convalescent COVID-19. The V and J genes are TRBV5-1 and TRBJ2-5; D gene uncertain. Material: peripheral blood. DNA for the CDR3: TGCGCCAGCAGCGTTAGCCCGCAAGAGACCCAGTACTTC. Protein product: CASSVSPQETQYF.